These 19 T cell receptor beta chains were all obtained from the same sample, sequenced in a study of cytomegalovirus exposure and HLA in healthy donors. The PCR had 60 Vbeta and 13 Jbeta primers. Sequencing used immunoSEQ multiplex PCR; TCRdb keeps in-frame clones, though not all of them. Of 100,000 to 150,000 clones in the sample, roughly 74% were seen once. The specimen sequenced was PBMCs. These receptors came from a woman aged 50 to 60 in good health and CMV-seropositive.

This rearrangement joins TRBV15 to TRBJ1-6, with D unclear. V lost 1 base and J lost 7, with 5 bases in between. Germline lookup yields CDR1 LNHNV and CDR2 YYDKDF (reference sequence). The CDR3 totals 13 residues. CDR3 loop: CATSRGINSPLHF. The CDR3 DNA sequence: TGTGCCACCAGCAGAGGTATCAATTCACCCCTCCACTTT.

The chain carries TRBV6-6 and TRBJ2-7, with D maybe TRBD2 (6 bases). Deletions cut 11 bases from V and 3 bases from J, with 14 bases between. Germline CDR1 is MNHNY and CDR2 is SVGAGI (reference sequence). The CDR3 contains 12 residues. CDR3: CAVRDGYYEQYF. DNA for the CDR3: TGTGCCGTGCGGGACGGATACTACGAGCAGTACTTC.

CDR3 residues: CASSQGQLGNTIYF. CDR3 in DNA: TGTGCCAGCAGCCAAGGACAGCTAGGAAACACCATATATTTT. The chain joins TRBV9 to TRBJ1-3; maybe TRBD1 (6 bases). CDR3 length: 14 amino acids. Germline loops: CDR1 SGDLS, CDR2 YYNGEE. V was shortened by 4 bases and J by 4 bases, with 12 bases between the two germline ends.

CDR3 bases: TGTGCCAGCAGCCTCCTCGGACAGGGCATAGATACGCAGTATTTT. Amino acids: CASSLLGQGIDTQYF. The gene calls are TRBV27 and TRBJ2-3; 8 bases line up with TRBD1. The length of the CDR3 is 15 residues. CDR1 and CDR2 from the germline V gene are MNHEY and SMNVEV (reference sequence). V was clipped by 6 bases and J by 5 bases; unmatched bases: 10.

This clone was counted many times. The CDR3 sequence: CASSRGGTQPQHF. The CDR3 DNA is TGCGCCAGCAGCCGGGGGGGCACACAGCCCCAGCATTTT. The rearrangement joins TRBV4-1 to TRBJ1-5; weak D call: TRBD1 (6 bases). CDR3 length equals 13 residues. The germline CDR1 and CDR2 sequences are MGHRA and YSYEKL. Trimming removed 4 bases from V and 7 bases from J, with 11 bases in between.

This clone was counted only a few times. V is TRBV7-2 and J is TRBJ1-2; D is undetermined. Germline loops: CDR1 SGHTA, CDR2 FQGNSA. CDR3 size: 14 residues. V was trimmed by 1 base and J by 7 bases, leaving 13 bases between them. CDR3 nucleotides: TGTGCCAGCAGCTTAGATAGTGGTGTTGGTGGCTACACCTTC. It translates to CASSLDSGVGGYTF.

V and J are TRBV7-2 and TRBJ2-3; D is unclear. CDR1 and CDR2 from the germline V gene are SGHTA and FQGNSA. V shed 3 bases and J shed 0 bases, with 10 bases lying between them. The CDR3 is 15 residues long. The CDR3 region has the DNA TGTGCCAGCAGCTTGTTGGCGGCAAGCACAGATACGCAGTATTTT. Amino acid sequence: CASSLLAASTDTQYF.

The chain couples TRBV18 to TRBJ1-4; 7 nucleotides line up with TRBD1. The germline V gene has CDR1 KGHSH and CDR2 LQKENI. The CDR3 has 16 amino acids. The trim removed 4 bases at V and 3 bases at J, leaving 8 bases unmatched. CDR3 sequence: CASSRNTGTANEKLFF. CDR3 sequence (DNA): TGTGCCAGCTCACGAAATACCGGGACAGCTAATGAAAAACTGTTTTTT.

V is TRBV7-8 and J is TRBJ2-5, with 7 bases aligning to TRBD1. With 5 bases clipped from V and 2 bases from J, the junction kept 8 bases outside the gene matches. The length of the CDR3 is 15 residues. Germline V gene lookup returns CDR1 SGHVS and CDR2 FQNEAQ. CDR3 DNA: TGTGCCAGCAGCGTTACAGGGGAGCCTCAAGAGACCCAGTACTTC. It codes for CASSVTGEPQETQYF.

This sequence joins TRBV7-2 and TRBJ2-2, with D possibly being TRBD2 (7 bases). The V gene's germline CDR1 is SGHTA and CDR2 FQGNSA. The CDR3 sequence is 13 residues long. Trimming took off 2 bases at V and 9 bases at J, with 10 bases between the two ends. CDR3 DNA: TGTGCCAGCAGCTTACCGGGGGGCTGGGAGCTGTTTTTT. Protein sequence: CASSLPGGWELFF.

The chain has TRBV5-1 and TRBJ2-7, with D tentatively TRBD2 (5 bases). The V end lost 4 bases, the J end lost 5 bases, and 16 bases lay between the germline ends. Looked up from germline, CDR1 is SGHRS and CDR2 is YFSETQ. CDR3 length: 14 residues. The CDR3 sequence: CASSEGDLLHEQYF. CDR3 nucleotides: TGCGCCAGCAGCGAGGGCGACCTCCTCCACGAGCAGTACTTC.

The chain is built from TRBV11-3 and TRBJ1-6; D remains unclear. The CDR3 sequence is 14 residues long. The V end lost 0 bases, the J end lost 9 bases, and 9 bases lay between the germline ends. The germline gives CDR1 SGHNT, CDR2 YENEEA. The CDR3 reads CASSLDDTFSPLHF. The CDR3 DNA reads as TGTGCCAGCAGCTTAGACGACACCTTTTCACCCCTCCACTTT.

This clone has a single count. The CDR3 sequence: CASSSRGQGAEAFF. CDR3 coding DNA: TGTGCCAGCAGCTCCCGGGGACAGGGGGCTGAAGCTTTCTTT. This chain connects TRBV7-8 to TRBJ1-1, with 11 bases that match TRBD1. The CDR3 consists of 14 residues. Losses at the gene ends were 4 bases for V and 6 bases for J; bases not matched to a gene: 4. CDR1 SGHVS and CDR2 FQNEAQ come from the germline V gene.

The chain carries TRBV5-1 and TRBJ1-3; D is uncertain. CDR3 length: 16 amino acids. V was trimmed by 0 bases and J by 3 bases, leaving 13 bases between them. Germline assignment: CDR1 SGHRS and CDR2 YFSETQ. The CDR3 region has the DNA TGCGCCAGCAGCTTGGCGGGGTCCCGACTTGGAAACACCATATATTTT. This sequence encodes CASSLAGSRLGNTIYF.

Here the CDR3 DNA reads TGTGCCAGCAGCGACCCCCACGACACCGCTGAAGCTTTCTTT. Translating gives CASSDPHDTAEAFF. The chain links TRBV5-4 to TRBJ1-1; D uncertain. The CDR3 spans 14 residues. Per germline, CDR1 SGHNT and CDR2 YYREEE (reference sequence). V was clipped by 4 bases and J by 6 bases, with 16 bases between them.

This clone appeared a single time. The V gene is TRBV6-5, the J gene TRBJ2-7; D is possibly TRBD1 (7 bases). Germline-derived CDR1 and CDR2 are MNHEY and SVGAGI. V was cut by 0 bases and J by 7 bases, with 19 bases left in between. The CDR3 has 16 amino acids. CDR3 nucleotides: TGTGCCAGCAGTTACTCGGGTGGAGGGGGCGGGTGTGAGCAGTACTTC. This translates into CASSYSGGGGGCEQYF.

The rearrangement joins TRBV7-9 to TRBJ2-7; no definite D call. With 3 bases removed from V and 0 bases from J, the gap between germline ends came to 15 bases. Germline assignment: CDR1 SEHNR and CDR2 FQNEAQ (reference sequence). The CDR3 is 16 amino acids. The chain's CDR3 is CASSFVLGSHSYEQYF. CDR3 in DNA: TGTGCCAGCAGCTTCGTCTTGGGCAGCCACTCCTACGAGCAGTACTTC.

The rearrangement links TRBV15 to TRBJ1-5; a weak D match, TRBD1 (5 bases). The germline gives CDR1 LNHNV, CDR2 YYDKDF (reference sequence). The length of the CDR3 is 15 residues. Trimming stripped 0 bases from V and 7 bases from J, with 13 bases between. CDR3 loop: CATSRDAGGEQPQHF. CDR3 nucleotides: TGTGCCACCAGCAGAGATGCGGGGGGAGAGCAGCCCCAGCATTTT.

This rearrangement joins TRBV7-6 to TRBJ1-5; D perhaps matches TRBD1 (5 bases). Looked up from germline, CDR1 is SGHVS and CDR2 is FNYEAQ. V was shortened by 0 bases and J by 7 bases, with 13 bases between the two germline ends. The CDR3 consists of 15 residues. The CDR3 bases are TGTGCCAGCAGCTTAGCGGGGGGTTCGGGACAGCCCCAGCATTTT. This gives the protein CASSLAGGSGQPQHF.